Below are 14 T cell receptor beta chains sequenced from a single sample in a study of early T cells in non-severe SARS-CoV-2 infection. TCRdb analysed the 5' RACE reads with MiXCR anew, one entry per CDR3 protein. Among about 77,000 distinct CDR3 sequences listed, 9% to 15% were seen once. The material sequenced was whole blood, taken at baseline. Every receptor here comes from an adult who was a healthcare worker with PCR-confirmed SARS-CoV-2 infection or an uninfected control (not recorded which). The donor label of this sample is uncertain.

This clonotype was recorded a few times. The genes are TRBV18 and TRBJ2-7, with TRBD2 matching over 7 bases. J gave up 1 base and V 3 bases, and 9 bases lay outside the gene matches. The CDR3 covers 16 residues. CDR1 is KGHSH, CDR2 LQKENI, per germline. The CDR3 region has the DNA TGTGCCAGCTCACCCCTGGTAGCGGGCTATTCCTACGAGCAGTACTTC. It yields the protein CASSPLVAGYSYEQYF.

The V gene is TRBV7-2, the J gene TRBJ2-4, with no clear D. Deletions cut 6 bases from V and 8 bases from J, with 17 bases between. The germline V gene has CDR1 SGHTA and CDR2 FQGNSA. The CDR3 is 14 residues long. The CDR3 region has the DNA TGTGCCAGCAGAATGAATCGTGGGTGGGACATTCAGTACTTC. Amino acids: CASRMNRGWDIQYF.

In this sample, this clonotype turned up a few times. The rearrangement uses TRBV19 and TRBJ1-2; D gene unclear. The germline V gene encodes CDR1 LNHDA and CDR2 SQIVND (reference sequence). V shed 4 bases and J shed 0 bases, with 12 bases lying between them. The CDR3 length is 15 residues. CDR3: CASSRAVDTNYGYTF. The DNA for the CDR3 is TGTGCCAGTAGTAGGGCAGTCGATACTAACTATGGCTACACCTTC.

The J gene is TRBJ2-2, the V gene TRBV6-1; D is unclear. Germline V lookup: CDR1 MNHNS, CDR2 SASEGT. V was clipped by 3 bases and J by 8 bases, with 4 bases between them. This CDR3 region has 11 residues. CDR3 DNA: TGTGCCAGCAGTGAGTTGGGGGAGCTGTTTTTT. Protein product: CASSELGELFF.

This clonotype was picked up many times. This chain uses TRBV6-6 with TRBJ1-1; tentatively, D is TRBD1 (5 bases). In germline, CDR1 is MNHNY, CDR2 SVGAGI (reference sequence). The V and J ends lost 5 bases and 2 bases respectively, with 6 bases between them. The CDR3 loop spans 12 amino acids. The DNA of the CDR3 is TGTGCCAGCAGTCAGGGAAACACTGAAGCTTTCTTT. This gives the protein CASSQGNTEAFF.

The gene calls are TRBV5-1 and TRBJ2-3; no clear D. This CDR3 has 13 amino acids. V gave up 4 bases and J gave up 2 bases, with 8 bases separating them. Looked up from germline, CDR1 is SGHRS and CDR2 is YFSETQ. CDR3 coding DNA: TGCGCCAGCAGCGCGATCCCCACAGATACGCAGTATTTT. Translation: CASSAIPTDTQYF.

The chain has TRBV19 and TRBJ1-4, with D unresolved. This CDR3 spans 14 amino acids. The ends were cut back, 8 bases at V and 0 bases at J, with 10 bases in the middle. The germline CDR1 and CDR2 sequences are LNHDA and SQIVND (reference sequence). This chain's CDR3 is CASLDGATNEKLFF. The CDR3 bases are TGTGCCAGTCTAGACGGAGCAACTAATGAAAAACTGTTTTTT.

This clonotype occurred many times. This chain connects TRBV5-1 to TRBJ1-2, with D possibly being TRBD1 (5 bases). Germline V gene lookup returns CDR1 SGHRS and CDR2 YFSETQ. The CDR3 length is 15 residues. The germline V and J ends were trimmed by 1 base and 5 bases, with 15 bases remaining between them. The DNA of the CDR3 is TGCGCCAGCAGCTTGAGGCCAGGGATATGGTATGGCTACACCTTC. Amino acid sequence: CASSLRPGIWYGYTF.

In the case of this clonotype: The conserved phenylalanine or tryptophan is not found at the CDR3 terminus, so this likely reflects a read error. This chain uses TRBV5-5 with TRBJ1-1; no definite D call. This CDR3 comprises 14 residues. V was pared by 0 bases and J by 5 bases, with 11 bases between. CDR1 is SGHKS and CDR2 is YYEKEE in the germline V gene (reference sequence). The CDR3 loop reads CASSLATPGTEAFS. CDR3 DNA sequence: TGTGCCAGCAGCTTGGCTACCCCGGGGACTGAAGCTTTCTCT.

This chain connects TRBV10-1 to TRBJ1-1, with no clear D. Germline CDR1 and CDR2: WNHNN and SYGVQD (reference sequence). The ends were cut back, 0 bases at V and 7 bases at J, with 9 bases in the middle. This CDR3 spans 13 amino acids. The CDR3 DNA sequence: TGCGCCAGCAGTGAGTCGGGAGAATATGAAGCTTTCTTT. This translates into CASSESGEYEAFF.

This clonotype came up a few times. This chain joins TRBV7-2 and TRBJ2-2, with D possibly matching TRBD2 (6 bases). The germline V and J ends were trimmed by 5 bases and 4 bases, with 11 bases remaining between them. The germline V gene has CDR1 SGHTA and CDR2 FQGNSA. This CDR3 contains 14 residues. The CDR3 spells CASSRDLTTGELFF. The CDR3 nucleotides are TGTGCCAGCAGCCGGGACTTAACCACCGGGGAGCTGTTTTTT.

The rearrangement links TRBV4-1 to TRBJ1-2, with D possibly matching TRBD1 (5 bases). This CDR3 has 12 amino acids. The V gene lost 1 base and the J gene lost 8 bases, with 8 bases spanning the gap. CDR1 and CDR2 from the germline V gene are MGHRA and YSYEKL. CDR3 in amino acids: CASSQGRVGYTF. CDR3 nucleotides: TGCGCCAGCAGCCAAGGCAGGGTCGGCTACACCTTC.

The V gene is TRBV9, the J gene TRBJ2-3; tentatively, D is TRBD2 (5 bases). CDR1 is SGDLS and CDR2 is YYNGEE in the germline V gene. The CDR3 consists of 12 residues. The germline V and J ends were trimmed by 3 bases and 10 bases, with 12 bases remaining between them. In nucleotides, the CDR3 is TGTGCCAGCAGCGGCACTAGTCCGTCGCAGTATTTT. Protein product: CASSGTSPSQYF.

This clonotype occurred many times. The chain uses TRBV7-2 and TRBJ1-2, with 7 bases aligning to TRBD1. The CDR3 is 14 amino acids. Germline assignment: CDR1 SGHTA and CDR2 FQGNSA. V shed 11 bases and J 2 bases; nucleotides not matched to a gene: 11. CDR3 bases: TGTGCCTCGACGAGGAGGGGGCGAAACTATGGCTACACCTTC. It yields the protein CASTRRGRNYGYTF.